The entry below gives a single TCR beta chain sequence along with its context. Method: immunoSEQ multiplex PCR; TCRdb's copy keeps in-frame clones and lacks some. The table lists 270,000 or so clones, approximately 84% of them singletons. These data belong to a study of blood T cell repertoires in COVID-19. V lost 4 bases, J lost 0 bases, and 13 bases lay in between. This CDR3 is 15 amino acids long. In germline, CDR1 is SGHTA, CDR2 FQGNSA. The genes are TRBV7-2 and TRBJ2-7; D is perhaps TRBD1 (6 bases). This clonotype was obtained from a human donor with COVID-19, enrolled during active disease. The donor label of this sample is uncertain. The sample taken for sequencing was peripheral blood. The CDR3 here is CASSWPEGDSYEQYF. In DNA form, the CDR3 reads TGTGCCAGCAGCTGGCCTGAGGGGGACTCCTACGAGCAGTACTTC.